What follows are 17 T cell receptor beta chains derived from one specimen sequenced in a study of OX40 agonist ivuxolimab in advanced cancers. Only in-frame clones appear in the TCRdb table, and some are missing; sequencing was by immunoSEQ multiplex PCR. The data show about 80,000 clones, roughly 91% seen once. Sample: CD4+ or CD8+ T cells sorted from blood, taken in a trial of the OX40 agonist ivuxolimab. These receptors all come from an adult with an advanced solid tumor such as melanoma, head and neck, liver or kidney cancer.

The CDR3 bases are TGTGCCAGCAGACGGACAGGACCCTCTGGGGCCAACGTCCTGACTTTC. Translation: CASRRTGPSGANVLTF. The J gene is TRBJ2-6, the V gene TRBV7-8, with TRBD1 matching 7 bases. V shed 6 bases and J 0 bases; nucleotides not matched to a gene: 5. There are 16 residues in the CDR3. Germline V gene sequence: CDR1 SGHVS, CDR2 FQNEAQ. Looking up the rest from reference TRBV7-8 and TRBJ2-6 gives the full variable domain: GAGVSQSPRYKVAKRGQDVALRCDPISGHVSLFWYQQALGQGPEFLTYFQNEAQLDKSGLPSDRFFAERPEGSVSTLKIQRTQQEDSAVYLCASRRTGPSGANVLTFGAGSRLTVL.

CDR3 residues: CASGSSGVFTGELFF. DNA of the CDR3: TGTGCTAGTGGTTCATCAGGGGTTTTCACCGGGGAGCTGTTTTTT. The chain links TRBV12-5 to TRBJ2-2, with D tentatively TRBD1 (6 bases). Germline CDR1 is LGHNT and CDR2 is FRNRAP. The V and J ends lost 4 bases and 4 bases respectively, with 13 bases between them. The CDR3 sequence is 15 residues long.

This clone was detected only a few times. The chain is built from TRBV5-1 and TRBJ2-1; TRBD2 aligns across 8 bases. Looked up from germline, CDR1 is SGHRS and CDR2 is YFSETQ. After removal of 0 bases from V and 8 bases from J, the junction contained 10 bases not matched to a gene. There are 16 residues in the CDR3. As DNA, the CDR3 is TGCGCCAGCAGCTTGGTTCCGACGGGAGGGTTTGATGAGCAGTTCTTC. It is translated as CASSLVPTGGFDEQFF.

The chain combines TRBV21-1 with TRBJ1-4. TRBV21-1 is listed as a pseudogene. This CDR3 contains 16 residues. CDR3 DNA: TGTGCCAGCAGCAAAGTCGGGGGTATATTTTCCGAAAAACTGTTTTTT. Residues: CASSKVGGIFSEKLFF.

In this sample, this clone is medium-sized (0.01 to 0.1%). J is TRBJ1-1 and V is TRBV28, with TRBD1 matching 7 bases. The CDR3 runs to 13 residues. Trimming removed 3 bases from V and 6 bases from J; junction bases left unmatched: 4. Per germline, CDR1 MDHEN and CDR2 SYDVKM. The chain's CDR3 is CASSFTGAPEAFF. DNA for the CDR3: TGTGCCAGCAGTTTTACAGGGGCCCCTGAAGCTTTCTTT. Based on the CDR3 plus reference TRBV28 and TRBJ1-1, the full variable domain is DVKVTQSSRYLVKRTGEKVFLECVQDMDHENMFWYRQDPGLGLRLIYFSYDVKMKEKGDIPEGYSVSREKKERFSLILESASTNQTSMYLCASSFTGAPEAFFGQGTRLTVV.

The chain recombines TRBV30 with TRBJ2-5; 8 nucleotides match TRBD2. Matching the DNA end better, TRBJ2-7 makes the J call doubtful. The CDR3 contains 14 residues. CDR1 is GTSNPN, CDR2 SVGIG, per germline (reference sequence). The CDR3 loop is CAWRRSGGSYEQYF. The CDR3 region has the DNA TGTGCCTGGAGGAGAAGCGGGGGATCCTACGAGCAGTACTTC.

The chain joins TRBV4-1 to TRBJ1-1; 8 positions agree with TRBD1. The CDR3 loop spans 17 amino acids. V was pared by 1 base and J by 0 bases, with 7 bases of the junction left unmatched. Per the germline V gene, CDR1 is MGHRA and CDR2 is YSYEKL. CDR3 bases: TGCGCCAGCAGCCAAGCAGGGGGCTCGACGATGAACACTGAAGCTTTCTTT. Translation gives CASSQAGGSTMNTEAFF.

This chain links TRBV11-3 with TRBJ2-3; 10 bases fit TRBD2. From germline, CDR1 is SGHNT and CDR2 YENEEA. V was clipped by 4 bases and J by 6 bases; unmatched bases: 13. There are 17 residues in the CDR3. The CDR3 is CASSSTGASGSMDTQYF. The DNA for the CDR3 is TGTGCCAGCAGCTCAACTGGGGCTAGCGGGAGTATGGATACGCAGTATTTT.

CDR3 bases: TGTGCCAGCAGCTTAGTCGGGGGGGGCACCGGGGAGCTGTTTTTT. This encodes CASSLVGGGTGELFF. The chain recombines TRBV7-6 with TRBJ2-2; 8 nucleotides match TRBD2. After removal of 1 base from V and 4 bases from J, the junction contained 2 bases not matched to a gene. The CDR3 is made up of 15 amino acids. Germline CDR1 reads SGHVS; CDR2 reads FNYEAQ. Full variable domain (remainder filled in from reference TRBV7-6 and TRBJ2-2): GAGVSQSPRYKVTKRGQDVALRCDPISGHVSLYWYRQALGQGPEFLTYFNYEAQQDKSGLPNDRFSAERPEGSISTLTIQRTEQRDSAMYRCASSLVGGGTGELFFGEGSRLTVL.

This rearrangement joins TRBV6-5 to TRBJ2-3; a weak D match, TRBD1 (5 bases). This CDR3 has 15 residues. From germline, CDR1 is MNHEY and CDR2 SVGAGI. V was shortened by 5 bases and J by 0 bases, with 12 bases between the two germline ends. The CDR3 loop reads CASSAGMTSTDTQYF. In DNA, the CDR3 is TGTGCCAGCAGTGCAGGGATGACTAGCACAGATACGCAGTATTTT.

V gene TRBV30 combines with J gene TRBJ2-4, with 7 bases aligning to TRBD2. CDR3 length: 14 amino acids. Germline CDR1 reads GTSNPN; CDR2 reads SVGIG (reference sequence). V shed 1 base, J shed 7 bases, and the junction held 7 bases outside the gene matches. The CDR3 nucleotides are TGTGCCTGGAGTGGGACTAGAAAGATTAACATTCAGTACTTC. This gives the protein CAWSGTRKINIQYF.

The V call is TRBV25-1, the J call TRBJ2-1; no firm D call. The CDR3 loop spans 13 amino acids. The germline CDR1 and CDR2 sequences are MGHDK and SYGVNS. Trimming stripped 7 bases from V and 6 bases from J, with 13 bases between. In nucleotides, the CDR3 is TGTGCCAGCAAAAAGTCTGGGGTCAATGAGCAGTTCTTC. It is translated as CASKKSGVNEQFF.

The chain joins TRBV5-6 to TRBJ2-1, with 7 nucleotides matching TRBD1. Germline trimming cut 2 bases from V and 1 base from J; bases unmatched to any gene: 3. This CDR3 region has 15 residues. Germline-derived CDR1 and CDR2 are SGHDT and YYEEEE. This chain's CDR3 is CASSLWDRSYNEQFF. The CDR3 DNA reads as TGTGCCAGCAGCTTATGGGACAGATCCTACAATGAGCAGTTCTTC.

This rearrangement joins TRBV29-1 to TRBJ1-4; maybe TRBD1 (6 bases). CDR3 size: 11 residues. V gave up 7 bases and J gave up 6 bases, with 9 bases separating them. Per germline, CDR1 SQVTM and CDR2 ANQGSEA. This chain's CDR3 is CSAGGYEKLFF. For the CDR3, the DNA is TGCAGCGCGGGGGGCTATGAAAAACTGTTTTTT.

The chain employs TRBV10-2 and TRBJ2-3; no reliable D call. From germline, CDR1 is WSHSY and CDR2 SAAADI. Between the trimmed V and J ends, which lost 2 bases and 6 bases, there was a span of 6 bases. This CDR3 has 12 amino acids. The CDR3 reads CASSETGDTQYF. The CDR3 nucleotides read TGCGCCAGCAGTGAGACTGGGGATACGCAGTATTTT.

The rearrangement uses TRBV7-2 and TRBJ2-1, with 10 bases fitting TRBD1. The length of the CDR3 is 16 residues. Germline assignment: CDR1 SGHTA and CDR2 FQGNSA. J was trimmed by 7 bases and V by 3 bases; bases with no gene match: 9. The CDR3 sequence is CASSFTRQGARNEQFF. Written as DNA, the CDR3 is TGTGCCAGCAGCTTCACAAGACAGGGGGCTAGGAATGAGCAGTTCTTC.

The table lists this clone with a few counts. The CDR3 loop is CASSRNSDGGSEQFF. CDR3 in DNA: TGTGCCAGCAGCCGTAATTCTGACGGGGGCTCTGAGCAGTTCTTC. This sequence joins TRBV9 and TRBJ2-1; TRBD1 or TRBD2 may be the D gene (6 bases each). This CDR3 is built from 15 residues. CDR1 is SGDLS, CDR2 YYNGEE, per germline. V dropped 4 bases and J dropped 9 bases, with 20 bases sitting between them.